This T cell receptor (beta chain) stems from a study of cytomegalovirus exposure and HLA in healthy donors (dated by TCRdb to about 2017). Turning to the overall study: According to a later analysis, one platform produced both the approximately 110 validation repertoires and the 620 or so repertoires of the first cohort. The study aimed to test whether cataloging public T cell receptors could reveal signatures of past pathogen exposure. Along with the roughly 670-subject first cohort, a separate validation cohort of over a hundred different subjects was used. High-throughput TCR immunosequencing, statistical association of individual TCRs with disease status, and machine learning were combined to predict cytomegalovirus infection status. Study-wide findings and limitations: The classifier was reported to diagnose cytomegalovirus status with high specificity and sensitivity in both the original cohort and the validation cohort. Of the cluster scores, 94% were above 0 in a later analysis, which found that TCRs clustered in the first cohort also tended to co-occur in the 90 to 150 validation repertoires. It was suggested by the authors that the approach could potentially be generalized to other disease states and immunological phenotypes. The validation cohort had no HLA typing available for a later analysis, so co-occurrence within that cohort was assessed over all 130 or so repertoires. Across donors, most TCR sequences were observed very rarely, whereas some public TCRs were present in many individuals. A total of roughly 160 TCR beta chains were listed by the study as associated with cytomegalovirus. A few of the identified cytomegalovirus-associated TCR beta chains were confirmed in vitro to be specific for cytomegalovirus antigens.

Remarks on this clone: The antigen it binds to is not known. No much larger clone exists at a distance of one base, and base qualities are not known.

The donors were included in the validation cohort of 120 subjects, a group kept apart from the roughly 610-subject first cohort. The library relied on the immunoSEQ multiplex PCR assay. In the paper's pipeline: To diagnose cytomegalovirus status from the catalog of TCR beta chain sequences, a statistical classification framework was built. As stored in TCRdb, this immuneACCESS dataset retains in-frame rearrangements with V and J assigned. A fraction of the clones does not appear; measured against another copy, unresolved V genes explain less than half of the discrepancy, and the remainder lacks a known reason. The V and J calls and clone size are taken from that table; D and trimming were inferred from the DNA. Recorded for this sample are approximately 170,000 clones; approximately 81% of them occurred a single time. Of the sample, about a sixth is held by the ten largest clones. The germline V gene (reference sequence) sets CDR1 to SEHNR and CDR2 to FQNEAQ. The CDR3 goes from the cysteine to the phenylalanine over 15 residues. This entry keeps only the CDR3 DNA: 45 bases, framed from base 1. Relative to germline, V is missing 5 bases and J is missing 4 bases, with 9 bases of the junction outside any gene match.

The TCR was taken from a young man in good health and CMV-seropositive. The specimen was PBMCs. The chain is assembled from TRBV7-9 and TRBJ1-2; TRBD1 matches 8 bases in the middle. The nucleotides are TGTGCCAGCAGCGCCCAGGGGGCTCTGAGCTATGGCTACACCTTC. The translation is CASSAQGALSYGYTF.